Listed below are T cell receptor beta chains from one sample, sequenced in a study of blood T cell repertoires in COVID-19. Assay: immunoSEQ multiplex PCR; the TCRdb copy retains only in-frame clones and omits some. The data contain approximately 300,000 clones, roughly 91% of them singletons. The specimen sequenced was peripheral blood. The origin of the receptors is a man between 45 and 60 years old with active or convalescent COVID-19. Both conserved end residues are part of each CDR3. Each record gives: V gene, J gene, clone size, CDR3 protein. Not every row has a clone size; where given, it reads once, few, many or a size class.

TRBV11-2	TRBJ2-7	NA	CASSRLAGVPYEQYF
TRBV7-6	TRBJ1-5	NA	CASSLAFGTGSNQPQHF
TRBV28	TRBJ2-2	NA	CASSPTSGTGELFF
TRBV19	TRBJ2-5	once	CASSSPSGGFETQYF
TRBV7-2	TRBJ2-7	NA	CASSLETGHYEQYF
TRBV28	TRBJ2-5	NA	CASRDGLAGVGETQYF
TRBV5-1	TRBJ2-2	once	CASWRTGELFF
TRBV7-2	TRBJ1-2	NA	CASSLSTYGYTF
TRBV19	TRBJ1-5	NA	CASRGGSNQPQHF
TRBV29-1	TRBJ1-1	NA	CSVEGTGGFMNTEAFF
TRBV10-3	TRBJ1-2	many	CAIKPVGQGQGYGYTF
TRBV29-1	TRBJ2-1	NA	CSVQEVVNNEQFF
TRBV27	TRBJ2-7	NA	CASSPGLGGTYEQYF
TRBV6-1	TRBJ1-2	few	CASSEASQGRYYGYTF
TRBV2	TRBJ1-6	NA	CASRESAPLHF
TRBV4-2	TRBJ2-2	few	CASSPRAAGGRELFF
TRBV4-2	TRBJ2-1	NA	CASSQDISGGVNEQFF
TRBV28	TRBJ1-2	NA	CASSSPGWAFTYGYTF
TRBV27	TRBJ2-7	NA	CASSSQGWFEQYF
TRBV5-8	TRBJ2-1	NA	CASSWDRLNEQFF
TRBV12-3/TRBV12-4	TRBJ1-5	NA	CASGTANQPQHF
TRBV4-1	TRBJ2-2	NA	CASSQLDMGLASGELFF
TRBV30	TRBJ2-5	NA	CAWGVGGTAGETQYF
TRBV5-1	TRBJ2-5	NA	CASSLTIQAGRGTQYF
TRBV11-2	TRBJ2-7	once	CASSLGLRYEQYF
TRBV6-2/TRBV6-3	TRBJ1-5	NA	CASSRSKRVGPQGSNQPQHF
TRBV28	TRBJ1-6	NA	CASRLGQVNSPLHF
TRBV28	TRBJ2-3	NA	CASSSRLAGVDPIGTQYF
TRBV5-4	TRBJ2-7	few	CASSLVSGGAYYEQYF
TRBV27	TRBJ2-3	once	CASSLYRDRGNDPQYF
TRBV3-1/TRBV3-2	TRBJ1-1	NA	CASSKPQGQGTEAFF
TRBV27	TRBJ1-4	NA	CASSVSSTTVFNEKLFF
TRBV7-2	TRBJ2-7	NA	CASSPDRGREQYF
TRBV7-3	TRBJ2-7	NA	CASSWDRGYEQYF
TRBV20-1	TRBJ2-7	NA	CSASRQSEQYF
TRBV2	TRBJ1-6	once	CASSDQGTSPLHF
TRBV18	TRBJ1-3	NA	CASSPTGSGNTIYF
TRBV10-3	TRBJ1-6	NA	CAISPDSRQGSPLHF
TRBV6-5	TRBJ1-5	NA	CASSPLGGSNQPQHF
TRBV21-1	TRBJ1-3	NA	CASSKAMGTDLFSGNTIYF
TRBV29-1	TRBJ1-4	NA	CSAHRGPNEKLFF
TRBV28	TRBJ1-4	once	CASSSPGGSTNEKLFF
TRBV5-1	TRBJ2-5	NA	CASSLVGGETQYF
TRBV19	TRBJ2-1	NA	CASSMTGYLDPFF
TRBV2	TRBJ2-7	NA	CASSDRGTGGVDF
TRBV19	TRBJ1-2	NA	CASSIDQRYGYTF
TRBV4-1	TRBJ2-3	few	CASSGQHLPDTQYF
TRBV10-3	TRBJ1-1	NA	CAISDSPGTEAFF
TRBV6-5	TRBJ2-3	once	CASTLTGGGDTQYF
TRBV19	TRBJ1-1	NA	CASSVPGGGVEAFF
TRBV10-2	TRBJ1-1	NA	CASSRGEGTEAFF
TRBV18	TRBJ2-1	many	CASSQGLAGFDEQFF
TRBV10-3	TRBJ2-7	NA	CAISPGTGREQYF
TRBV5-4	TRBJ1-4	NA	CASSPGGRSNEKLFF